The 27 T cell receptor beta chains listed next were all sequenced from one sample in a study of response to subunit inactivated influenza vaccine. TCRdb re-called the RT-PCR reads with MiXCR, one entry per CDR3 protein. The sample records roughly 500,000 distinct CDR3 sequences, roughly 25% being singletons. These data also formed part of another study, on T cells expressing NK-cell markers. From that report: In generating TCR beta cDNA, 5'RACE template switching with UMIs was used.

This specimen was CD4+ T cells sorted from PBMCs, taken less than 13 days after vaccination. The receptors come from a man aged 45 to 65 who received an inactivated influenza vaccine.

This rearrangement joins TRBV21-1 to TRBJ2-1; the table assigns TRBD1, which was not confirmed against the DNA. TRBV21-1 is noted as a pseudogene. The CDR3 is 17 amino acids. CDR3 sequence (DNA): TGTGCCAGCAGCAAAGAGGCTGTCGGGAGAGGGTGGAATGAGCAGTTCTTC. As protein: CASSKEAVGRGWNEQFF.

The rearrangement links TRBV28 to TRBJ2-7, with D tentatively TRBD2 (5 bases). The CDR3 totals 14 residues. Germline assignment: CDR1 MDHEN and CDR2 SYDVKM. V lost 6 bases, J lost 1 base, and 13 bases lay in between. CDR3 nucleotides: TGTGCCAGCAGCTCTAGCTCCCCATCCTACGAGCAGTACTTC. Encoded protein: CASSSSSPSYEQYF.

The CDR3 loop reads CASSFWDRGNEQFF. For the CDR3, the DNA is TGTGCCAGCAGTTTCTGGGACAGGGGGAATGAGCAGTTCTTC. The chain couples TRBV12-3 or TRBV12-4 to TRBJ2-1, with 11 positions matching TRBD1. CDR3 size: 14 residues. The junction had 2 bases not matched to a gene; V was cut back by 3 bases and J by 7 bases.

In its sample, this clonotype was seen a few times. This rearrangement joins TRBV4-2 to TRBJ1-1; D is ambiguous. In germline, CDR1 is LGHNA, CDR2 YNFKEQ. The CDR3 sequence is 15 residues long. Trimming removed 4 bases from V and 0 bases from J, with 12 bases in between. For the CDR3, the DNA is TGTGCCAGCAGCCCCGAGTCGGGTCTGAACACTGAAGCTTTCTTT. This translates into CASSPESGLNTEAFF.

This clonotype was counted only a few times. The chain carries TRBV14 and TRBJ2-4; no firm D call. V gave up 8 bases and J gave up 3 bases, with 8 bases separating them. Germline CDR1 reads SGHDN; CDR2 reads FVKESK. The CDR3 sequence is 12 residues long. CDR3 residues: CASGHDKNIQYF. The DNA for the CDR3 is TGTGCCAGCGGTCACGACAAAAACATTCAGTACTTC.

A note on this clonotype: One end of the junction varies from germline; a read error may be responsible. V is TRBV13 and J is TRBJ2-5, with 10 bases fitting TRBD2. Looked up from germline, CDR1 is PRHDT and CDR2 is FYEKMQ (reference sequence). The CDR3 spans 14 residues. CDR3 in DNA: TGTGCCAGCAGCTTACTCGGGCTAGCGGGAGTCCCGCACTTC. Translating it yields CASSLLGLAGVPHF.

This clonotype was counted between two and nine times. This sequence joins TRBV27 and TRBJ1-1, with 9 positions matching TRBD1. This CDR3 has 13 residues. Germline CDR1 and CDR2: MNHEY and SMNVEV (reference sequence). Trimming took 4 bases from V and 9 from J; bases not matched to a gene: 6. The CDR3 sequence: CASSSPDRGKAFF. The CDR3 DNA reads TGTGCCAGCAGTTCACCGGACAGGGGAAAAGCTTTCTTT.

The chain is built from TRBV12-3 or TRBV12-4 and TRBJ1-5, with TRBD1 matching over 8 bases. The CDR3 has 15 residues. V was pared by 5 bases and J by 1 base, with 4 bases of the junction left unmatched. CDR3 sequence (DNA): TGTGCCAGCAGTCGGGACAGGTTAAGCAATCAGCCCCAGCATTTT. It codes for CASSRDRLSNQPQHF.

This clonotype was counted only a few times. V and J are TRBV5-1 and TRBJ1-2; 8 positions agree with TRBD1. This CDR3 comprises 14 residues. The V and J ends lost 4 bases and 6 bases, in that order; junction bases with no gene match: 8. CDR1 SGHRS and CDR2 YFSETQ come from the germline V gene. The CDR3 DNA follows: TGCGCCAGCAGCCGAAACGGACAGGGTCATGGCTACACCTTC. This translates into CASSRNGQGHGYTF.

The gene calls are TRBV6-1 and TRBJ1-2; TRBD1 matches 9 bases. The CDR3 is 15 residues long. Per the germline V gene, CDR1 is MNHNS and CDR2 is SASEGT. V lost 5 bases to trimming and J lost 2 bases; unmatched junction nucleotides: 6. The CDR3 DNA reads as TGTGCCAGCAGTCAGCTAGGGACAGGGAACTATGGCTACACCTTC. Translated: CASSQLGTGNYGYTF.

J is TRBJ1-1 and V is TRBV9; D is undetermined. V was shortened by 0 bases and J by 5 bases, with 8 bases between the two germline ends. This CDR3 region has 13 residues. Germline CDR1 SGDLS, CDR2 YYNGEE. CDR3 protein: CASSVAQGTEAFF. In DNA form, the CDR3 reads TGTGCCAGCAGCGTAGCTCAAGGTACTGAAGCTTTCTTT.

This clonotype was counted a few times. The CDR3 nucleotides are TGTGCCAGCAGTCCCCAATTCCGGACAGGGGGCTATGGCGAGCAGTACTTC. Translating gives CASSPQFRTGGYGEQYF. The chain employs TRBV27 and TRBJ2-7, with 11 bases fitting TRBD1. Germline V gives CDR1 MNHEY, CDR2 SMNVEV (reference sequence). This CDR3 contains 17 residues. Germline trimming cut 5 bases from V and 6 bases from J; bases unmatched to any gene: 15.

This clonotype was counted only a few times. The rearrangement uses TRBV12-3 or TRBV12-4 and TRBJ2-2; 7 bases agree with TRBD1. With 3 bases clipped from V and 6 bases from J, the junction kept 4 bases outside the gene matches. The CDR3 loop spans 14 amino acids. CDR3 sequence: CASSFGRGSGELFF. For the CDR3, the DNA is TGTGCCAGCAGTTTCGGCAGGGGGTCCGGGGAGCTGTTTTTT.

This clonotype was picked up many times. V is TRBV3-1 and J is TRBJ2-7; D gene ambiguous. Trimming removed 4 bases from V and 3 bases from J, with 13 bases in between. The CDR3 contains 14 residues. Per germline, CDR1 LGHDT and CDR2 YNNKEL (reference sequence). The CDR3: CASSPGPRNYEQYF. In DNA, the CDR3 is TGTGCCAGCAGCCCAGGCCCAAGGAACTACGAGCAGTACTTC.

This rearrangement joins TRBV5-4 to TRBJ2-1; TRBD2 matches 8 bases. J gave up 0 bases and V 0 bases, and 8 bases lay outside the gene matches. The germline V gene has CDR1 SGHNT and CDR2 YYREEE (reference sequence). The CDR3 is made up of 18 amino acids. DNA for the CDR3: TGTGCCAGCAGCTTGGCGGGGGGGCGCGGTAGCTCCTACAATGAGCAGTTCTTC. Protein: CASSLAGGRGSSYNEQFF. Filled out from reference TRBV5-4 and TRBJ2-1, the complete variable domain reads ETGVTQSPTHLIKTRGQQVTLRCSSQSGHNTVSWYQQALGQGPQFIFQYYREEENGRGNFPPRFSGLQFPNYSSELNVNALELDDSALYLCASSLAGGRGSSYNEQFFGPGTRLTVL.

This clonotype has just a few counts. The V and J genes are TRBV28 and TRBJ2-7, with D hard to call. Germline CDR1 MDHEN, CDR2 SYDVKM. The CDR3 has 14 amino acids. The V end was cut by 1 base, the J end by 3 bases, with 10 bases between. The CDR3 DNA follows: TGTGCCAGCAGTTTATCCAGTGACAACTACGAGCAGTACTTC. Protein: CASSLSSDNYEQYF. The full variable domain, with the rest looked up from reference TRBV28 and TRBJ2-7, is DVKVTQSSRYLVKRTGEKVFLECVQDMDHENMFWYRQDPGLGLRLIYFSYDVKMKEKGDIPEGYSVSREKKERFSLILESASTNQTSMYLCASSLSSDNYEQYFGPGTRLTVT.

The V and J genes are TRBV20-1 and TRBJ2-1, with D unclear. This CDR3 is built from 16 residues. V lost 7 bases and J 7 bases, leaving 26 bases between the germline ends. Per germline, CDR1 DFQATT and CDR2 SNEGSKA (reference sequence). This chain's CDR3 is CSVLSDRSAAVNEQFF. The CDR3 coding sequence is TGCAGTGTTTTGTCCGATCGGAGCGCCGCTGTAAATGAGCAGTTCTTC.

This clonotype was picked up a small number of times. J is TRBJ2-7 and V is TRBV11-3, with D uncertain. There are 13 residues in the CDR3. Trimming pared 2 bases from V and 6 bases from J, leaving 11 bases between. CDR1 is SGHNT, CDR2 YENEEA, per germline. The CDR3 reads CASSLNSFGEQYF. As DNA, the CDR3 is TGTGCCAGCAGCTTAAACTCCTTCGGCGAGCAGTACTTC.

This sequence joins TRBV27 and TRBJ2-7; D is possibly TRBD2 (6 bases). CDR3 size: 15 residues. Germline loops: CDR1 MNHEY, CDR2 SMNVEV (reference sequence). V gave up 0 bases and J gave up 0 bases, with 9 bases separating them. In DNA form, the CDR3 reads TGTGCCAGCAGTTTATCTTTCGGGGGCTCCTACGAGCAGTACTTC. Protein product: CASSLSFGGSYEQYF.

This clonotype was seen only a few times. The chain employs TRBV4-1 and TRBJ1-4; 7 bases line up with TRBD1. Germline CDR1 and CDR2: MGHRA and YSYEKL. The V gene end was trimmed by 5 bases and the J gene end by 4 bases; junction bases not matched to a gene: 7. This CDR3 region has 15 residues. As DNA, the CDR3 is TGCGCCAGCAGCTCTCAGGGGGGAAATAATGAAAAACTGTTTTTT. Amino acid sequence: CASSSQGGNNEKLFF.

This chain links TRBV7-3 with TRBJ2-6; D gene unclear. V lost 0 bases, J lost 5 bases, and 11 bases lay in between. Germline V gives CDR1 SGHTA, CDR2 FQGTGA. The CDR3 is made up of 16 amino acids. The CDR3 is CASSLTSSTWANVLTF. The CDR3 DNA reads TGTGCCAGCAGCTTAACGTCTTCAACCTGGGCCAACGTCCTGACTTTC.

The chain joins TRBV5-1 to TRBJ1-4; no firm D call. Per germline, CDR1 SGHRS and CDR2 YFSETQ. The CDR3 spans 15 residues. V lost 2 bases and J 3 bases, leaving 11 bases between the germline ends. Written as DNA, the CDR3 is TGCGCCAGCAGCTTAACGGCCGGGGCTAATGAAAAACTGTTTTTT. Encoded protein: CASSLTAGANEKLFF.

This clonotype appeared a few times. Here the CDR3 DNA reads TGCGCCAGCAGCCCTAGCTACATCGGGTACGAGCAGTACTTC. As protein: CASSPSYIGYEQYF. The chain is built from TRBV4-3 and TRBJ2-7; D might be TRBD2 (5 bases). Germline V gene data show CDR1 as LGHNA and CDR2 as YSLEER. This CDR3 has 14 amino acids. The V end was cut by 4 bases, the J end by 4 bases, with 14 bases between.

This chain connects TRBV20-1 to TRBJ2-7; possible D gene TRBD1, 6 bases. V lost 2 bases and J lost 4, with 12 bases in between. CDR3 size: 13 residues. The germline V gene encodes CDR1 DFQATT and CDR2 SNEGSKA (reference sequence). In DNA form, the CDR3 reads TGCAGTGCTAGAACTGGGGGCAGTTACGAGCAGTACTTC. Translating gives CSARTGGSYEQYF.

The DNA for the CDR3 is TGTGCCAGCAGTCCGAGTGGGACAGGGGATACAGATACGCAGTATTTT. Amino acid sequence: CASSPSGTGDTDTQYF. V usage is TRBV25-1 and J usage is TRBJ2-3, with TRBD1 matching over 10 bases. The CDR3 is made up of 16 amino acids. In germline, CDR1 is MGHDK, CDR2 SYGVNS. The V and J ends lost 5 bases and 3 bases, in that order; junction bases with no gene match: 8.

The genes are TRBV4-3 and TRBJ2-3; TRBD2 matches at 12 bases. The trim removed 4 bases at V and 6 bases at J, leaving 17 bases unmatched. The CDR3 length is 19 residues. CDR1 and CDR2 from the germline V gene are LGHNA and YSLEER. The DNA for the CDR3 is TGCGCCAGCAGCCCCTGGCTAGCGGGGGGGCCGGATCGATTGGATACGCAGTATTTT. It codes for CASSPWLAGGPDRLDTQYF.

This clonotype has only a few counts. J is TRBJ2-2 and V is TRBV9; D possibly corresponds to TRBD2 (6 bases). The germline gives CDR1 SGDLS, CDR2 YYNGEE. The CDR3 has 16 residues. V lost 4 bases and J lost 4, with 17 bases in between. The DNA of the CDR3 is TGTGCCAGCAGCCAAGCACGCGGGGCAGGCACCGGGGAGCTGTTTTTT. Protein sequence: CASSQARGAGTGELFF.